This T cell receptor beta chain emerged from a study of cytomegalovirus exposure and HLA in healthy donors. Regarding the study as a whole: For most TCR sequences rarity was the rule, although some public TCRs occurred in many donors.

With respect to this clone: Antigen: not known.

The germline V gene encodes CDR1 SGDLS and CDR2 YYNGEE. The length of the CDR3 is 15 residues. V lost 0 bases, J lost 9 bases, and 11 bases stayed unmatched. Measured with immunoSEQ multiplex PCR; TCRdb has only the in-frame clones, and not every one. The repertoire holds roughly 130,000 clones, roughly 90% seen once, with roughly 1.4% in the top ten. Sequences were obtained from PBMCs. The chain links TRBV9 to TRBJ2-7, with TRBD2 identical over 8 bases. This TCR came from a man younger than 40 in good health and CMV-seronegative. CDR3 sequence: CASSVGAGASWGQYF. The CDR3 DNA reads TGTGCCAGCAGCGTAGGAGCGGGAGCCTCCTGGGGGCAGTACTTC.